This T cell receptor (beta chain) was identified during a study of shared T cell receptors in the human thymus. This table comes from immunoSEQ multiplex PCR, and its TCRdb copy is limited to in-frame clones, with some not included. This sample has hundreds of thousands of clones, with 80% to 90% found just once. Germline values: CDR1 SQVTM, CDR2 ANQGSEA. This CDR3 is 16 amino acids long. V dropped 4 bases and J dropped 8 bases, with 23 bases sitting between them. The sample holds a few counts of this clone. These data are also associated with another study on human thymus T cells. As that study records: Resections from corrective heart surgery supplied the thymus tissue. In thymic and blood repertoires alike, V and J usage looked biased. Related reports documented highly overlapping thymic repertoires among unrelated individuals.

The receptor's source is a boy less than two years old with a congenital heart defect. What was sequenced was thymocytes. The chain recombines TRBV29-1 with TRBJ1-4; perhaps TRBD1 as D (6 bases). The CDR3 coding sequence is TGCAGCGTTGGGGACAACTTGGGCTGGTCCGAGGAAAAACTGTTTTTT. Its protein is CSVGDNLGWSEEKLFF.